This T cell receptor beta chain was identified in a study of EBV T-cell therapy then PD-1 blockade in nasopharyngeal carcinoma. Comments on this clone: Antigen unknown.

The sample's treatment: AdE1-LMPpoly-expanded autologous EBV-specific T-cell therapy followed by anti-PD-1 nivolumab. This table comes from immunoSEQ multiplex PCR, and its TCRdb copy is limited to in-frame clones, with some not included. The table shows around 13,000 clones, with approximately 80% occurring only once. With V trimmed by 5 bases and J by 7 bases, 5 bases remained unmatched. Germline assignment: CDR1 SGHRS and CDR2 YFSETQ. The CDR3 covers 13 residues. The sample was CD8+ T cells from blood, taken around day 100 from a patient whose treatment included autologous EBV-specific T cells and nivolumab. The sequence derives from a man aged 40-55 years with nasopharyngeal carcinoma. This chain links TRBV5-1 with TRBJ2-1; 8 bases fit TRBD1. CDR3 coding DNA: TGCGCCAGCAGGAGTGACAGGGGAAATGAGCAGTTCTTC. Translating gives CASRSDRGNEQFF.